The present T cell receptor beta chain was sequenced within a study of cytotoxic CD8 clonotypes in ibrutinib-treated CLL. At the level of the study: Patients attained around 25 partial and 2 complete responses; at median around 68 months, around 15 remained remitted while approximately twelve progressed.

The assay was immunoSEQ multiplex PCR, and TCRdb's table has in-frame clones only and misses some. The data contain approximately 330,000 clones, almost 80% of them seen just once; the ten biggest clones take up over 6.5%. This CDR3 comprises 15 residues. The V and J ends lost 4 bases and 6 bases respectively, with 19 bases between them. CDR1 is SGHRS, CDR2 YFSETQ, per germline. This chain links TRBV5-1 with TRBJ2-5, with D possibly being TRBD2 (5 bases). This clonotype was sampled from a human donor with chronic lymphocytic leukemia. Material: PBMCs, obtained before ibrutinib treatment. CDR3 residues: CASSPGGGVRKTQYF. The DNA of the CDR3 is TGCGCCAGCAGCCCCGGCGGAGGTGTTCGAAAGACCCAGTACTTC.